This TCR beta chain originates from a study of blood T cell repertoires in COVID-19. Overall study: Italy, Spain and the United States were the sources of the convalescent and acute COVID-19 samples.

The method was immunoSEQ multiplex PCR; TCRdb's version includes in-frame clones alone and lacks a portion of them. The sample has 25,000 to 35,000 clones; under 80% are singletons. Only a few counts were recorded for this clone. Germline V lookup: CDR1 SGHTA, CDR2 FQGNSA. Trimming at V came to 1 base and at J to 4 bases, leaving 11 bases not matched to a gene. The CDR3 has 17 amino acids. The chain recombines TRBV7-2 with TRBJ2-7, with 9 bases identical to TRBD2. The sequenced sample consisted of peripheral blood. The receptor was derived from a woman in her sixties or seventies with active or convalescent COVID-19. This chain's CDR3 is CASSLVPSGAAIYEQYF. DNA of the CDR3: TGTGCCAGCAGCTTAGTTCCTAGCGGGGCGGCAATTTACGAGCAGTACTTC.